These 19 T cell receptor beta chains originate from one sample sequenced in a study of regulatory T cells in long-lasting Graves disease. The time point denotes: newly diagnosed GD, antithyroid drugs for less than 3 months. The TCR library was made from RNA that had been extracted from PBMCs in TRIzol. According to the study, TCR beta libraries were built with iRepertoire HTBI primers and CDR3-region Arm-PCR. Using its own MiXCR run on the multiplex PCR reads, TCRdb lists one record per CDR3 protein. The sample records 450,000 to 600,000 distinct CDR3 sequences, roughly 13% being singletons. Separately, the same data were catalogued under a study of T cells in Graves' hyperthyroidism and ophthalmopathy.

This sample comprised peripheral blood mononuclear cells (PBMCs), obtained at new diagnosis, from a patient treated with antithyroid drugs. The receptors originated from a man aged 30 to 45 with Graves disease.

The table lists this clonotype with many counts. The CDR3 reads CASRQSQSGSKYNEQFF. The CDR3 bases are TGTGCCAGCAGGCAGTCCCAAAGCGGGAGTAAGTACAATGAGCAGTTCTTC. The V call is TRBV6-1, the J call TRBJ2-1, with 8 bases aligning to TRBD2. J lost 4 bases, V lost 6 bases, and 14 bases had no gene match. CDR1 is MNHNS, CDR2 SASEGT, per germline. The CDR3 sequence is 17 residues long.

The chain uses TRBV6-1 and TRBJ1-6; 8 positions agree with TRBD1. The V gene's germline CDR1 is MNHNS and CDR2 SASEGT. The CDR3 is made up of 14 amino acids. V lost 4 bases to trimming and J lost 7 bases; unmatched junction nucleotides: 3. The CDR3 here is CASSVTGENSPLHF. DNA for the CDR3: TGTGCCAGCAGTGTGACAGGGGAAAATTCACCCCTCCACTTT.

This clonotype was seen many times. The V call is TRBV28, the J call TRBJ2-7; D is undetermined. The CDR3 spans 12 residues. V was cut by 2 bases and J by 7 bases, with 9 bases left in between. CDR1 and CDR2 (germline): MDHEN, SYDVKM. CDR3 bases: TGTGCCAGCAGTTTAGGTCGTGGGGAGCAGTACTTC. Protein sequence: CASSLGRGEQYF.

The sample holds one count of this clonotype. With a much larger clone just one base away, this may be a read error. V and J are TRBV11-1 and TRBJ2-7, with D possibly being TRBD1 (6 bases). The V gene's germline CDR1 is SGHAT and CDR2 FQDESV (reference sequence). This CDR3 is built from 15 residues. With 2 bases removed from V and 2 bases from J, the gap between germline ends came to 13 bases. The DNA for the CDR3 is TGTGCCAGCAGCTTACCTCAGGGGCCTACCTACGAGCAGTACTTC. Its protein product is CASSLPQGPTYEQYF.

The sample holds a few counts of this clonotype. The chain carries TRBV27 and TRBJ2-3; 7 positions agree with TRBD1. CDR1 and CDR2 (germline): MNHEY, SMNVEV (reference sequence). V lost 8 bases and J lost 2; bases outside the gene matches: 7. The CDR3 sequence is 14 residues long. The chain's CDR3 is CASSYRGDTDTQYF. CDR3 nucleotides: TGTGCCAGCTCGTACAGGGGCGACACAGATACGCAGTATTTT.

At least ten counts were recorded for this clonotype. The chain has TRBV10-3 and TRBJ2-2; TRBD1 aligns across 7 bases. After removal of 8 bases from V and 2 bases from J, the junction contained 5 bases not matched to a gene. The germline V gene has CDR1 ENHRY and CDR2 SYGVKD. The CDR3 is 14 residues long. The CDR3 region has the DNA TGTGCCATCCAGCCAGGGGGTAACACCGGGGAGCTGTTTTTT. Translation gives CAIQPGGNTGELFF.

A word on this clonotype: A much bigger clone sits one base away, suggesting this may be a read error. This chain connects TRBV6-2 or TRBV6-3 to TRBJ2-4; tentatively, D is TRBD2 (6 bases). V lost 5 bases and J 9 bases, leaving 17 bases between the germline ends. CDR1 MNHEY and CDR2 SVGEGT come from the germline V gene. This CDR3 spans 14 amino acids. CDR3 loop: CASSLLTGATIQYF. The CDR3 nucleotides read TGTGCCAGCAGTCTTCTAACGGGAGCTACCATTCAGTACTTC.

There are a few counts of this clonotype. In DNA, the CDR3 is TGCGCCAGCAGTGACTGGAGGTCTAGCGGGGGGTTTGGGGCCAACGTCCTGACTTTC. Residues: CASSDWRSSGGFGANVLTF. The V call is TRBV10-2, the J call TRBJ2-6, with TRBD2 matching over 11 bases. The V and J ends lost 3 bases and 3 bases, in that order; junction bases with no gene match: 10. CDR1 is WSHSY and CDR2 is SAAADI in the germline V gene. The length of the CDR3 is 19 residues.

This clonotype was counted ten times or more. The chain combines TRBV20-1 with TRBJ1-5; tentatively, D is TRBD1 (5 bases). The CDR3 spans 10 residues. Per the germline V gene, CDR1 is DFQATT and CDR2 is SNEGSKA (reference sequence). As DNA, the CDR3 is TGCGCCGGGGGTGGGCAGCCCCAGCATTTT. This sequence encodes CAGGGQPQHF.

The chain carries TRBV2 and TRBJ2-1; the D call may be TRBD1 or TRBD2 (5 bases each). Germline V gene lookup returns CDR1 SNHLY and CDR2 FYNNEI. This CDR3 is 17 amino acids long. The ends were cut back, 6 bases at V and 3 bases at J, with 21 bases in the middle. CDR3 loop: CASSPPRGPVYYNEQFF. CDR3 bases: TGTGCCAGCAGCCCCCCTCGGGGACCAGTCTACTACAATGAGCAGTTCTTC.

This clonotype was picked up many times. The V call is TRBV6-1, the J call TRBJ2-1; 11 nucleotides agree with TRBD2. The CDR3 has 17 residues. Trimming cost V 6 bases and J 4 bases; bases outside gene matches: 11. Germline V CDR1 and CDR2: MNHNS, SASEGT. The CDR3 region is CASRLRLAGITYNEQFF. The CDR3 nucleotides are TGTGCCAGCAGGTTAAGACTAGCGGGAATTACGTACAATGAGCAGTTCTTC.

This clonotype showed up many times. The chain is built from TRBV20-1 and TRBJ2-3, with D perhaps matching TRBD1 (6 bases). V lost 5 bases and J lost 0, with 9 bases in between. The CDR3 loop spans 13 amino acids. Germline CDR1 and CDR2: DFQATT and SNEGSKA (reference sequence). For the CDR3, the DNA is TGCAGTGCTCTGGACAGTAGCACAGATACGCAGTATTTT. Protein sequence: CSALDSSTDTQYF.

This clonotype was seen only a few times. This chain links TRBV30 with TRBJ2-1; TRBD1 aligns across 7 bases. The V and J ends lost 5 bases and 2 bases, in that order; junction bases with no gene match: 9. Germline lookup yields CDR1 GTSNPN and CDR2 SVGIG (reference sequence). CDR3 length: 15 amino acids. Here the CDR3 DNA reads TGTGCCTGGTCCACAGGGGCCCTGACCTACAATGAGCAGTTCTTC. This codes for CAWSTGALTYNEQFF.

The chain employs TRBV20-1 and TRBJ2-1; D is possibly TRBD2 (5 bases). Germline V CDR1 and CDR2: DFQATT, SNEGSKA (reference sequence). This CDR3 comprises 15 residues. V was cut by 1 base and J by 2 bases, with 12 bases left in between. As DNA, the CDR3 is TGCAGTGCTAGAGCCCCTGGCGGGCCCTACAATGAGCAGTTCTTC. This gives the protein CSARAPGGPYNEQFF.

The V gene is TRBV6-5, the J gene TRBJ1-4; D is perhaps TRBD1 (6 bases). Trimming took 0 bases from V and 4 from J, leaving 15 bases between them. This CDR3 has 17 amino acids. The germline V gene has CDR1 MNHEY and CDR2 SVGAGI. CDR3 in DNA: TGTGCCAGCAGTTACTCGCTCACCGGGACATATAATGAAAAACTGTTTTTT. This gives the protein CASSYSLTGTYNEKLFF.

At least ten counts were recorded for this clonotype. This sequence joins TRBV12-3 or TRBV12-4 and TRBJ1-4; the D gene is possibly TRBD1 (6 bases). CDR3 length: 14 residues. V lost 6 bases and J lost 8, with 16 bases in between. The CDR3 loop reads CASSPGRRGEKLFF. In DNA, the CDR3 is TGTGCCAGCAGCCCAGGGAGGAGGGGGGAAAAACTGTTTTTT.

V and J are TRBV29-1 and TRBJ2-2, with 10 nucleotides matching TRBD2. The V gene's germline CDR1 is SQVTM and CDR2 ANQGSEA. CDR3 length equals 14 residues. The trim removed 6 bases at V and 5 bases at J, leaving 6 bases unmatched. Here the CDR3 reads CSVRVAGGTGELFF. CDR3 sequence (DNA): TGCAGCGTCCGGGTAGCGGGGGGAACCGGGGAGCTGTTTTTT.

Turning to this clonotype: One end of the junction does not line up with germline, which may come from a read error. The chain combines TRBV4-1 with TRBJ2-5, with 10 bases lining up with TRBD2. CDR1 is MGHRA, CDR2 YSYEKL, per germline. This CDR3 comprises 14 residues. This CDR3 reads CAGSPLAGAETQYF. The CDR3 coding sequence is TGCGCCGGCAGCCCTCTAGCGGGAGCGGAGACCCAGTACTTC.

This clonotype was observed at least ten times. The chain employs TRBV6-1 and TRBJ2-7; possible D gene TRBD1, 6 bases. V shed 6 bases and J shed 6 bases, with 21 bases lying between them. CDR3 size: 15 residues. Germline loops: CDR1 MNHNS, CDR2 SASEGT. In DNA form, the CDR3 reads TGTGCCAGCAGCCTTTACCCGCAGGGGCAGGGCGAGCAGTACTTC. It encodes CASSLYPQGQGEQYF.